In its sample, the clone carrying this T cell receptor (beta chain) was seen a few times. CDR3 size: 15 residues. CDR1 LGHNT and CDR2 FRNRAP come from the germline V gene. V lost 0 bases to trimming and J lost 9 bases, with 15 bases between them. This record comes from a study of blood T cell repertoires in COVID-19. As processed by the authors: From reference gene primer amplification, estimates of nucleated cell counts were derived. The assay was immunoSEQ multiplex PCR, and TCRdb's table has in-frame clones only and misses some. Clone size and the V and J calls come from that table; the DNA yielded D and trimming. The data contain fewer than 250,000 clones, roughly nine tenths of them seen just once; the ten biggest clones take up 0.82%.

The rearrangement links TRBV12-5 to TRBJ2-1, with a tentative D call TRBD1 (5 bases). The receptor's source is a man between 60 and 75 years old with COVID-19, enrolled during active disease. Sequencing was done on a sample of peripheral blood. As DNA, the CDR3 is TGTGCTAGTGGTTTGGTATCGCAGGGTTCGGGTGAGCAGTTCTTC. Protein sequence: CASGLVSQGSGEQFF.